A few counts support the clone carrying this T cell receptor beta chain. Construction of TCR beta libraries relied on iRepertoire HTBI primers and on Arm-PCR targeting CDR3 regions. TCRdb used MiXCR to reprocess the multiplex PCR reads, holding one entry per CDR3 protein. The sample lists over 350,000 distinct CDR3 sequences, 15% seen once, with about 8.2% in the top ten. CDR1 MGHRA and CDR2 YSYEKL come from the germline V gene. V shed 4 bases and J shed 9 bases, with 13 bases lying between them. The CDR3 spans 14 residues. Stated time point: newly diagnosed GD, antithyroid drugs for less than 3 months. PBMCs were the source of the RNA used for TCR sequencing. The sample belongs to a study of regulatory T cells in long-lasting Graves disease. A further study also used this sample, focusing on T cells in Graves' hyperthyroidism and ophthalmopathy.

The rearrangement links TRBV4-1 to TRBJ1-6, with D hard to call. The sequencing used peripheral blood mononuclear cells (PBMCs), collected at new diagnosis, from a patient treated with antithyroid drugs. This sequence originates from a woman aged 40 to 50 with Graves disease. The CDR3 region is CASSPVGRRSPLHF. CDR3 coding DNA: TGCGCCAGCAGCCCGGTAGGGCGACGTTCACCCCTCCACTTT.